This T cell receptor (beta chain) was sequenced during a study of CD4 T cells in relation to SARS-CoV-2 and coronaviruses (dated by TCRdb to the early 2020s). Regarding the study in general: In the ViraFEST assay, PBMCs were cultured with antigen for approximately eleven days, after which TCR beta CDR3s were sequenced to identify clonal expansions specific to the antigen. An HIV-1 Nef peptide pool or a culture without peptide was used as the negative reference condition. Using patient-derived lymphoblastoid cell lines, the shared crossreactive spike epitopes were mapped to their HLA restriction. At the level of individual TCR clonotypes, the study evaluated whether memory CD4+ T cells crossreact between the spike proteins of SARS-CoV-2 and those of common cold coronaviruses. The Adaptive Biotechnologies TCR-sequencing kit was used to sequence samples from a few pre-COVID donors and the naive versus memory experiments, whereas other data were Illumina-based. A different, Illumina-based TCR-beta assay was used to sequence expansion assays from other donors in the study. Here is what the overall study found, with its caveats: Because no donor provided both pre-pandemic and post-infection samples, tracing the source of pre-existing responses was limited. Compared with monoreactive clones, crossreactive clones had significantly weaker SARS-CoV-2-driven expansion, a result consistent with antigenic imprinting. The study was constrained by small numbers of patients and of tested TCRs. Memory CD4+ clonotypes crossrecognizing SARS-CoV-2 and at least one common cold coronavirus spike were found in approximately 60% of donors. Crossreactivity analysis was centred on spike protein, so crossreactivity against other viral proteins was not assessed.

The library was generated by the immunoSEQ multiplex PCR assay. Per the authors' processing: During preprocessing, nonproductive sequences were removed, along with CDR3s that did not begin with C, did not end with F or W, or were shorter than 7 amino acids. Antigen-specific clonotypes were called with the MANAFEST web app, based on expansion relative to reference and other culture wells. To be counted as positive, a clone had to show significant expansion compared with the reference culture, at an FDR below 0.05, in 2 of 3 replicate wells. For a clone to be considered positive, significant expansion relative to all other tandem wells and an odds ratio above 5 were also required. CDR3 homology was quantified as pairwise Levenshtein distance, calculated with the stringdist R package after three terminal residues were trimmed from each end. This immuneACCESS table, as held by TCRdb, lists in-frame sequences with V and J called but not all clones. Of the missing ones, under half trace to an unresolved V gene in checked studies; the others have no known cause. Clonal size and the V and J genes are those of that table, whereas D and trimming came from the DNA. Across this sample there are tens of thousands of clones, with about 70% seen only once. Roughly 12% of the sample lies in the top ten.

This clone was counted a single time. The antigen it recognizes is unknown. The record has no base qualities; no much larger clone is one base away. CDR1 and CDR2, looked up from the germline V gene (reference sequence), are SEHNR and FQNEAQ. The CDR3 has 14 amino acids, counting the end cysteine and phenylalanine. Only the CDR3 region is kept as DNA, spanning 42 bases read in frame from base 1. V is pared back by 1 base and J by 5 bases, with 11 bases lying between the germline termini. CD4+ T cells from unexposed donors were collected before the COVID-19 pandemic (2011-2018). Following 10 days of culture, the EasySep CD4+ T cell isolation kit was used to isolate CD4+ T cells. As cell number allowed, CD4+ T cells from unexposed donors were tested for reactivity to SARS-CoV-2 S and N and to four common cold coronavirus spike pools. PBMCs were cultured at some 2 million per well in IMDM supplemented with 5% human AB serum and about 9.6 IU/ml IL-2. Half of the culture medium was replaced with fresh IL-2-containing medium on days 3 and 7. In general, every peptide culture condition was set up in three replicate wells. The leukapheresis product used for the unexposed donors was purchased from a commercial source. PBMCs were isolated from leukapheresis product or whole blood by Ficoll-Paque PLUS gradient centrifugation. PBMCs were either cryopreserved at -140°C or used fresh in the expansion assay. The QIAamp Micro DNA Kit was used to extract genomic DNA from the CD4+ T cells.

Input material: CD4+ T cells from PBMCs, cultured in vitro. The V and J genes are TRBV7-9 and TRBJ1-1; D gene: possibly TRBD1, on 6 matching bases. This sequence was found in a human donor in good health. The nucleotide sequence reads TGTGCCAGCAGCTTAGGACAGGAGCGAACTGAAGCTTTCTTT. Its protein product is CASSLGQERTEAFF. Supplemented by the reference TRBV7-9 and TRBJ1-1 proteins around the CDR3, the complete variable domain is DTGVSQNPRHKITKRGQNVTFRCDPISEHNRLYWYRQTLGQGPEFLTYFQNEAQLEKSRLLSDRFSAERPKGSFSTLEIQRTEQGDSAMYLCASSLGQERTEAFFGQGTRLTVV.